This record looks at one TCR beta chain sequence and its context. Each donor was healthy, and each was a bone marrow donor. This entry belongs to a study of cytomegalovirus exposure and HLA in healthy donors. PCR primers comprised 60 Vbeta and 13 Jbeta primers. The repertoire was sequenced with immunoSEQ multiplex PCR; TCRdb's copy has only in-frame clones and lacks some. The table lists 150,000 to 200,000 clones, more than 60% of them singletons, with roughly 1.4% in the top ten. The specimen was PBMCs. This TCR was recovered from a woman aged 30 to 39 in good health and CMV-seronegative.

The DNA of the CDR3 is TGTGCCAGCAGCCCGCGGGGCGGGGGGGCCGCAGATACGCAGTATTTT. Protein product: CASSPRGGGAADTQYF. The rearrangement uses TRBV7-2 and TRBJ2-3; TRBD2 aligns across 9 bases. The CDR3 runs 16 residues. The germline gives CDR1 SGHTA, CDR2 FQGNSA. V shed 5 bases and J 4 bases; nucleotides not matched to a gene: 10.